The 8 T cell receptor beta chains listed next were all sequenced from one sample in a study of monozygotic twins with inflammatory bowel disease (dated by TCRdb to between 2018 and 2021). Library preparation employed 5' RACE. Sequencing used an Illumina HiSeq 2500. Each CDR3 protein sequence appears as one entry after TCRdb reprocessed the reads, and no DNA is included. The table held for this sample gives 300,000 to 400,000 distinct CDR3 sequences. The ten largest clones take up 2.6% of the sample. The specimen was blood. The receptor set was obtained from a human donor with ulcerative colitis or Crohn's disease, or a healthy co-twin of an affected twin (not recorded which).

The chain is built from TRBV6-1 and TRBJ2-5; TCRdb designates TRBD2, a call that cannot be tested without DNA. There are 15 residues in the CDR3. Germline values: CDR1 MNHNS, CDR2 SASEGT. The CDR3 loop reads CASSEGTQPDGTQYF.

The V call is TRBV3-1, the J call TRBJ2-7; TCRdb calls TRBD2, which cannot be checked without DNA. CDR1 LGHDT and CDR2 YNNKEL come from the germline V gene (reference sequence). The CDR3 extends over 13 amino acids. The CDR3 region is CASSLSGRYEQYF.

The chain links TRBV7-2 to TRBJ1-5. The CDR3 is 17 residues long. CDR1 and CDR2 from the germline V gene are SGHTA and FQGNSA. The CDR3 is CASSLRLLVQGDQPQHF.

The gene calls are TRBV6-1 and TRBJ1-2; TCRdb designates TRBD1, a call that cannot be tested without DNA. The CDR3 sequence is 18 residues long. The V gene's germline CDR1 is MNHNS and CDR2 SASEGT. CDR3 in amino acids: CASSPQDSFPFSNYGYTF.

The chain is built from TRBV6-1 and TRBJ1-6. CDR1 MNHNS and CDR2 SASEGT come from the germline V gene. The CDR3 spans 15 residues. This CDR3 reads CASRPTGTANSPLHF.

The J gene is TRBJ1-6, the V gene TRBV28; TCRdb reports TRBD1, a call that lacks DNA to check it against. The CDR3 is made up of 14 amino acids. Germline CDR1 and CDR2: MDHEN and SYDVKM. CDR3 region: CASSPGQDNSPLHF.

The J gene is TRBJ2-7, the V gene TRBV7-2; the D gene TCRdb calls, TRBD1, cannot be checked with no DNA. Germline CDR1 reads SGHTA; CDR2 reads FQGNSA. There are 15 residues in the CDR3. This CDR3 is CTSTPSAGAYYEQYF.

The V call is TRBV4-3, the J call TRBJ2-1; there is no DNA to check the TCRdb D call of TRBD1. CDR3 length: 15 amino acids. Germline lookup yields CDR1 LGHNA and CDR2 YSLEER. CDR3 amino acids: CASSQGIQGGLEQFF.